These 10 T cell receptor beta chains originate from one sample sequenced in a study of sequential checkpoint blockade in melanoma. Stated treatment: randomized to nivolumab then ipilimumab (arm A) or the reverse (arm B). This table comes from immunoSEQ multiplex PCR, and its TCRdb copy is limited to in-frame clones, with some not included. The repertoire includes 3,700 or so clones, about 23% of them detected once, and under 20% sits in the top ten. This sample comprised tumor tissue (inferred from file names), obtained from a patient given nivolumab and ipilimumab in sequence. The receptors originated from a human donor with melanoma.

This clone was recorded a few times. The chain couples TRBV7-5 to TRBJ2-3; no check of the table's D call, TRBD1, against the DNA was made. TRBV7-5 is labeled a pseudogene. The CDR3 length is 17 residues. The CDR3 DNA sequence: TGTGCCAGCAGCTTAGGCCCAGGGGGCGAGGGGACAGATACGCAGTATTTT. Translating gives CASSLGPGGEGTDTQYF.

This clone occurred a few times. The J gene is TRBJ1-2, the V gene TRBV30; D is unclear. V gave up 0 bases and J gave up 3 bases, with 2 bases separating them. This CDR3 has 11 amino acids. CDR1 and CDR2 (germline): GTSNPN, SVGIG (reference sequence). The DNA for the CDR3 is TGTGCCTGGAGTGTCGACTATGGCTACACCTTC. This encodes CAWSVDYGYTF.

The rearrangement links TRBV28 to TRBJ1-1; no definite D call. V lost 0 bases and J 3 bases, leaving 14 bases between the germline ends. Germline assignment: CDR1 MDHEN and CDR2 SYDVKM. CDR3 length: 16 amino acids. CDR3 in amino acids: CASSLWEPEGDTEAFF. CDR3 DNA sequence: TGTGCCAGCAGTTTATGGGAGCCGGAGGGCGACACTGAAGCTTTCTTT.

In this sample, this clone is medium-sized. The V and J genes are TRBV11-3 and TRBJ1-6; D uncertain. The CDR3 spans 16 residues. The V end was cut by 8 bases, the J end by 6 bases, with 20 bases between. Germline V gene data show CDR1 as SGHNT and CDR2 as YENEEA. The chain's CDR3 is CASRASTSEINSPLHF. The CDR3 coding sequence is TGTGCCAGCCGAGCTTCCACCTCCGAAATTAATTCACCCCTCCACTTT.

By sample fraction, this clone is medium-sized. The V gene is TRBV19, the J gene TRBJ1-4; D is possibly TRBD1 (6 bases). Trimming shortened V by 5 bases and J by 7 bases, and 17 bases separated the two germline ends. The CDR3 is 15 amino acids. Per the germline V gene, CDR1 is LNHDA and CDR2 is SQIVND (reference sequence). The CDR3 reads CASSPLTGTSEKLFF. In DNA, the CDR3 is TGTGCCAGTAGTCCGCTGACAGGAACGAGTGAAAAACTGTTTTTT.

This clone counts as medium-sized. The gene calls are TRBV11-3 and TRBJ2-7; D is possibly TRBD1 (5 bases). The CDR3 loop spans 15 amino acids. V was trimmed by 5 bases and J by 0 bases, leaving 14 bases between them. The germline V gene has CDR1 SGHNT and CDR2 YENEEA. The chain's CDR3 is CASSAHQGPSYEQYF. The CDR3 nucleotides read TGTGCCAGCAGCGCCCACCAGGGCCCCTCCTACGAGCAGTACTTC.

This chain joins TRBV19 and TRBJ1-6; D may be TRBD1 (6 bases). This CDR3 is 13 amino acids long. The germline CDR1 and CDR2 sequences are LNHDA and SQIVND (reference sequence). V lost 3 bases, J lost 7 bases, and 7 bases lay in between. CDR3 in amino acids: CASSITGNSPLHF. The CDR3 nucleotides are TGTGCCAGTAGTATCACAGGGAATTCACCCCTCCACTTT. The variable domain in full, with the rest retrieved from reference TRBV19 and TRBJ1-6, is DGGITQSPKYLFRKEGQNVTLSCEQNLNHDAMYWYRQDPGQGLRLIYYSQIVNDFQKGDIAEGYSVSREKKESFPLTVTSAQKNPTAFYLCASSITGNSPLHFGNGTRLTVT.

This clone showed up just a few times. The chain employs TRBV11-3 and TRBJ2-1; D gene ambiguous. The CDR3 runs 15 residues. Trimming shortened V by 2 bases and J by 9 bases, and 17 bases separated the two germline ends. The germline CDR1 and CDR2 sequences are SGHNT and YENEEA. CDR3 DNA: TGTGCCAGCAGCTTAAGGGAAGATCGTATGAGTGAGCAGTTCTTC. Translated, it gives CASSLREDRMSEQFF.

This clone has at least ten counts. The genes are TRBV11-3 and TRBJ2-7, with a tentative D call TRBD2 (5 bases). The CDR3 spans 14 residues. The germline gives CDR1 SGHNT, CDR2 YENEEA. V lost 5 bases and J lost 5, with 16 bases in between. The CDR3 region has the DNA TGTGCCAGCAGCCCGGGGTCAGGCTGGGACGAGCAGTACTTC. Protein: CASSPGSGWDEQYF. The full variable domain, in which reference TRBV11-3 and TRBJ2-7 provide the parts outside the CDR3, is EAGVVQSPRYKIIEKKQPVAFWCNPISGHNTLYWYLQNLGQGPELLIRYENEEAVDDSQLPKDRFSAERLKGVDSTLKIQPAELGDSAVYLCASSPGSGWDEQYFGPGTRLTVT.

V gene TRBV19 combines with J gene TRBJ2-1; D not certain. Trimming shortened V by 5 bases and J by 0 bases, and 11 bases separated the two germline ends. This CDR3 region has 15 residues. Germline values: CDR1 LNHDA, CDR2 SQIVND (reference sequence). CDR3 loop: CASSPGRLSYNEQFF. CDR3 DNA: TGTGCCAGTAGTCCCGGACGGCTCTCCTACAATGAGCAGTTCTTC. Combining the CDR3 with reference TRBV19 and TRBJ2-1 gives the whole variable domain DGGITQSPKYLFRKEGQNVTLSCEQNLNHDAMYWYRQDPGQGLRLIYYSQIVNDFQKGDIAEGYSVSREKKESFPLTVTSAQKNPTAFYLCASSPGRLSYNEQFFGPGTRLTVL.